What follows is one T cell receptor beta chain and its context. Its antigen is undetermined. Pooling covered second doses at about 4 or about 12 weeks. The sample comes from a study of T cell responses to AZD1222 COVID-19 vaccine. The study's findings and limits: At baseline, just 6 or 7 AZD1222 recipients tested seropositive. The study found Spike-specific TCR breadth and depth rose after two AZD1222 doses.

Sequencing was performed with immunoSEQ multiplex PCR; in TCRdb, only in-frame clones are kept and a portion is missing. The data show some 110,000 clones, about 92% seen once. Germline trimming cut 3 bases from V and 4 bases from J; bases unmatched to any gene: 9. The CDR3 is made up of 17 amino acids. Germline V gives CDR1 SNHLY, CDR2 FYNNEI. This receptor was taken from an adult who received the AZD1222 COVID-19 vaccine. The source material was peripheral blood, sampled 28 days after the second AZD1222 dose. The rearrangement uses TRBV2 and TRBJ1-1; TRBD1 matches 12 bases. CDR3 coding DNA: TGTGCCAGCAGTGATCAGGGACAGGGGGCGCGTCTCACTGAAGCTTTCTTT. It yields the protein CASSDQGQGARLTEAFF.